This TCR beta chain was documented in a study of blood T cell repertoires in COVID-19. Study-wide context: COVID-19 samples collected from the United States, Italy and Spain covered acute and convalescent phases. T cells, B-cell-depleted T cells, or PBMCs supplied cDNA or gDNA.

The CDR3 spans 13 residues. Between the trimmed V and J ends, which lost 5 bases and 5 bases, there was a span of 12 bases. The germline V gene encodes CDR1 PRHDT and CDR2 FYEKMQ (reference sequence). Original handling: Amplified reference gene primers provided the basis for estimating nucleated cell counts. Generated by immunoSEQ multiplex PCR, the TCRdb table keeps only in-frame clones and is missing some. That table furnishes V, J and clone size, whereas the DNA furnished D and trimming. This table holds 150,000 to 250,000 clones, approximately 94% found once. Seattle researchers signed up patients amid active infection and tracked them longitudinally.

Sample: peripheral blood. This clonotype was obtained from a man aged 25-40 years with COVID-19, enrolled during active disease. The genes are TRBV13 and TRBJ1-2, with a weak D call TRBD1 (5 bases). The CDR3 DNA sequence: TGTGCCAGCAGCGCACAGGATAGGTATGGCTACACCTTC. Translated: CASSAQDRYGYTF.